These 28 T cell receptor beta chains came from one sample sequenced in a study of T cell responses to AZD1222 COVID-19 vaccine. Profiled with immunoSEQ multiplex PCR; TCRdb holds only in-frame clones, not every one. The sample carries approximately 190,000 clones, approximately 92% recorded once. The starting material was peripheral blood, obtained on day 0 of AZD1222 vaccination. The source is an adult in good health.

This sequence joins TRBV7-8 and TRBJ2-7, with 8 bases fitting TRBD1. CDR1 SGHVS and CDR2 FQNEAQ come from the germline V gene. The length of the CDR3 is 14 residues. The J segment lost 3 bases and the V segment lost 5 bases, leaving 6 bases of the junction unmatched. The CDR3: CASSDDRGRYEQYF. The CDR3 nucleotides read TGTGCCAGCAGCGACGACAGGGGACGCTACGAGCAGTACTTC.

The CDR3 coding sequence is TGTGCCAGCAGTTCTCCTTCCCGGAGGCGCGACGAGCAGTACTTC. Translated: CASSSPSRRRDEQYF. The chain combines TRBV6-6 with TRBJ2-7, with D perhaps TRBD2 (5 bases). The CDR3 has 15 residues. Trimming took 4 bases from V and 5 from J, leaving 18 bases between them. Germline CDR1 and CDR2: MNHNY and SVGAGI (reference sequence).

The rearrangement links TRBV30 to TRBJ1-3; no firm D call. The germline gives CDR1 GTSNPN, CDR2 SVGIG (reference sequence). The CDR3 runs 11 residues. Trimming removed 1 base from V and 2 bases from J, with 0 bases in between. The DNA of the CDR3 is TGTGCCTGGAGTGCTGGAAACACCATATATTTT. Translating gives CAWSAGNTIYF.

The gene calls are TRBV29-1 and TRBJ1-2; possibly TRBD1 for D (5 bases). Looked up from germline, CDR1 is SQVTM and CDR2 is ANQGSEA. The CDR3 contains 12 residues. V lost 6 bases and J lost 2, with 10 bases in between. CDR3 nucleotide sequence: TGCAGCGTAGACAGCACAAACTATGGCTACACCTTC. The encoded protein is CSVDSTNYGYTF.

V and J are TRBV3-1 (or the pseudogene TRBV3-2) and TRBJ2-5, with D unclear. This CDR3 has 13 residues. Germline V CDR1 and CDR2: LGHDT, YNNKEL (reference sequence). The germline V and J ends were trimmed by 4 bases and 7 bases, with 13 bases remaining between them. CDR3 sequence (DNA): TGTGCCAGCAGCCCTCAGCCACTTGGGACCCAGTACTTC. Residues: CASSPQPLGTQYF.

The chain uses TRBV12-5 and TRBJ2-1; TRBD2 agrees at 10 bases. The V gene end was trimmed by 2 bases and the J gene end by 5 bases; junction bases not matched to a gene: 6. Germline-derived CDR1 and CDR2 are LGHNT and FRNRAP. CDR3 length: 16 amino acids. The CDR3 region is CASGLTGTSDNNEQFF. The CDR3 DNA reads TGTGCTAGTGGTTTGACCGGGACTAGCGACAACAATGAGCAGTTCTTC.

The chain carries TRBV3-1 (or the pseudogene TRBV3-2) and TRBJ2-5; 9 nucleotides agree with TRBD2. J gave up 1 base and V 4 bases, and 1 base lay outside the gene matches. The CDR3 is 14 residues long. The germline V gene has CDR1 LGHDT and CDR2 YNNKEL (reference sequence). Here the CDR3 reads CASSLGLAQETQYF. For the CDR3, the DNA is TGTGCCAGCAGCCTGGGACTAGCCCAAGAGACCCAGTACTTC.

The chain is built from TRBV4-1 and TRBJ2-7, with TRBD1 matching 8 bases. Germline trimming cut 0 bases from V and 4 bases from J; bases unmatched to any gene: 5. The CDR3 length is 15 residues. CDR1 is MGHRA and CDR2 is YSYEKL in the germline V gene. CDR3 nucleotide sequence: TGCGCCAGCAGCCAAGATGGCAGGGGGCGGTACGAGCAGTACTTC. Its protein is CASSQDGRGRYEQYF.

This clone was counted once. The chain joins TRBV10-2 to TRBJ1-2, with D hard to call. V lost 4 bases and J lost 3, with 6 bases in between. This CDR3 is 12 amino acids long. Germline V CDR1 and CDR2: WSHSY, SAAADI. The CDR3 here is CASSADHYGYTF. The CDR3 nucleotides read TGCGCCAGCAGTGCTGATCACTATGGCTACACCTTC.

This chain joins TRBV27 and TRBJ1-6; D is ambiguous. Trimming pared 3 bases from V and 7 bases from J, leaving 13 bases between. This CDR3 contains 15 residues. Per the germline V gene, CDR1 is MNHEY and CDR2 is SMNVEV (reference sequence). CDR3 nucleotide sequence: TGTGCCAGCAGTTTGGTGGTGCAGGCAAATTCACCCCTCCACTTT. It specifies CASSLVVQANSPLHF.

The rearrangement links TRBV29-1 to TRBJ2-2; D is unclear. Germline V gene data show CDR1 as SQVTM and CDR2 as ANQGSEA. CDR3 length: 14 amino acids. With 7 bases removed from V and 1 base from J, the gap between germline ends came to 13 bases. The CDR3 here is CSALNWQNTGELFF. CDR3 nucleotide sequence: TGCAGCGCCCTAAACTGGCAGAACACCGGGGAGCTGTTTTTT.

The chain is built from TRBV28 and TRBJ1-2; 7 positions agree with TRBD1. This CDR3 comprises 12 residues. V dropped 6 bases and J dropped 4; count of bases not matched to a gene: 2. CDR1 is MDHEN and CDR2 is SYDVKM in the germline V gene. The CDR3 loop is CASSDRVYGYTF. In DNA, the CDR3 is TGTGCCAGCAGCGACAGGGTCTATGGCTACACCTTC.

The gene calls are TRBV10-3 and TRBJ2-1; 7 nucleotides align to TRBD2. Trimming removed 4 bases from V and 6 bases from J; junction bases left unmatched: 9. The CDR3 loop spans 15 amino acids. In germline, CDR1 is ENHRY, CDR2 SYGVKD. Written as DNA, the CDR3 is TGTGCCATCAGTGTCATCTCGCGGGGGAGCAATGAGCAGTTCTTC. As protein: CAISVISRGSNEQFF.

The chain is built from TRBV4-1 and TRBJ1-1; 11 bases align to TRBD1. Trimming removed 4 bases from V and 0 bases from J; junction bases left unmatched: 7. This CDR3 contains 17 residues. Germline V gene data show CDR1 as MGHRA and CDR2 as YSYEKL. The CDR3 loop reads CASSPRTGGRLNTEAFF. DNA for the CDR3: TGCGCCAGCAGCCCGAGGACAGGGGGCAGGTTGAACACTGAAGCTTTCTTT.

The V and J genes are TRBV29-1 and TRBJ1-1, with D perhaps TRBD1 (5 bases). CDR3 length: 13 amino acids. V was cut by 7 bases and J by 1 base, with 13 bases left in between. Germline loops: CDR1 SQVTM, CDR2 ANQGSEA. The CDR3 sequence: CSAVGGGNTEAFF. As DNA, the CDR3 is TGCAGCGCTGTTGGGGGGGGGAACACTGAAGCTTTCTTT.

This clone was picked up a small number of times. The chain uses TRBV7-6 and TRBJ2-5; 8 bases are a match to TRBD1. After removal of 4 bases from V and 5 bases from J, the junction contained 9 bases not matched to a gene. Germline-derived CDR1 and CDR2 are SGHVS and FNYEAQ. This CDR3 spans 15 amino acids. CDR3 region: CASSYFRGRRETQYF. The CDR3 DNA reads TGTGCCAGCAGCTACTTCAGGGGGCGTCGGGAGACCCAGTACTTC.

The rearrangement joins TRBV3-1 (or the pseudogene TRBV3-2) to TRBJ2-7; no reliable D call. The ends were cut back, 4 bases at V and 2 bases at J, with 9 bases in the middle. The length of the CDR3 is 13 residues. CDR1 and CDR2 from the germline V gene are LGHDT and YNNKEL (reference sequence). This chain's CDR3 is CASSPRPAYEQYF. CDR3 DNA: TGTGCCAGCAGCCCCCGACCAGCCTACGAGCAGTACTTC.

The chain combines TRBV5-6 with TRBJ1-3; D call uncertain. This CDR3 comprises 15 residues. The ends were cut back, 4 bases at V and 8 bases at J, with 19 bases in the middle. The V gene's germline CDR1 is SGHDT and CDR2 YYEEEE. DNA of the CDR3: TGTGCCAGCAGCACGCCGGGTCTTAGTATGGACACCATATATTTT. The encoded protein is CASSTPGLSMDTIYF.

Here the CDR3 reads CASNRQSLGSPLHF. In DNA, the CDR3 is TGTGCCAGCAATAGACAGTCCTTAGGTTCACCCCTCCACTTT. The chain has TRBV6-5 and TRBJ1-6, with a tentative D call TRBD1 (5 bases). Germline V lookup: CDR1 MNHEY, CDR2 SVGAGI. The CDR3 is 14 amino acids. Trimming took 7 bases from V and 9 from J, leaving 16 bases between them.

The J gene is TRBJ1-5, the V gene TRBV23-1; D remains unclear. TRBV23-1 is designated an ORF whose function remains uncertain. The V end lost 8 bases, the J end lost 6 bases, and 5 bases lay between the germline ends. The CDR3 is made up of 10 amino acids. CDR3 region: CASGRQPQHF. The CDR3 bases are TGCGCCAGCGGGCGTCAGCCCCAGCATTTT.

The chain recombines TRBV7-2 with TRBJ2-5; possible D gene TRBD2, 7 bases. Germline V gene data show CDR1 as SGHTA and CDR2 as FQGNSA. Between the trimmed V and J ends, which lost 1 base and 2 bases, there was a span of 14 bases. This CDR3 comprises 16 residues. The CDR3 region has the DNA TGTGCCAGCAGCTTAGTTGTGGGAGGGGGTCAAGAGACCCAGTACTTC. Translated: CASSLVVGGGQETQYF.

CDR3 loop: CASSLRLRDQPQHF. CDR3 DNA sequence: TGCGCCAGCAGCTTGAGATTGAGGGATCAGCCCCAGCATTTT. The V and J genes are TRBV5-1 and TRBJ1-5; D gene unclear. The CDR3 has 14 residues. V was clipped by 1 base and J by 5 bases, with 10 bases between them. CDR1 is SGHRS and CDR2 is YFSETQ in the germline V gene.

The chain couples TRBV6-6 to TRBJ1-4; perhaps TRBD1 as D (6 bases). Germline lookup yields CDR1 MNHNY and CDR2 SVGAGI (reference sequence). This CDR3 has 14 amino acids. Between the trimmed V and J ends, which lost 6 bases and 8 bases, there was a span of 16 bases. The DNA for the CDR3 is TGTGCCAGCAGGCCAGGAGGGGACATGGAAAAACTGTTTTTT. Amino acid sequence: CASRPGGDMEKLFF.

The CDR3 sequence: CASSLENAGNTEAFF. The DNA of the CDR3 is TGCGCCAGCAGCTTGGAGAACGCTGGAAACACTGAAGCTTTCTTT. This chain uses TRBV5-1 with TRBJ1-1; D call uncertain. V was pared by 0 bases and J by 2 bases, with 11 bases between. Germline V lookup: CDR1 SGHRS, CDR2 YFSETQ. This CDR3 comprises 15 residues.

This clone was seen only once. The chain recombines TRBV7-9 with TRBJ1-6; D gene ambiguous. This CDR3 is built from 12 residues. V shed 5 bases and J shed 9 bases, with 8 bases lying between them. Germline-derived CDR1 and CDR2 are SEHNR and FQNEAQ (reference sequence). This CDR3 reads CASSLLGSPLHF. The CDR3 nucleotides are TGTGCCAGCAGCCTCCTCGGTTCACCCCTCCACTTT.

The chain has TRBV19 and TRBJ1-1, with a weak D call TRBD1 (5 bases). The length of the CDR3 is 18 residues. V dropped 5 bases and J dropped 4 bases, with 26 bases sitting between them. CDR1 is LNHDA, CDR2 SQIVND, per germline (reference sequence). The CDR3 region has the DNA TGTGCCAGTAGTTGGGGCGCGGCAGGTGGCAGGTGGGCCACTGAAGCTTTCTTT. This encodes CASSWGAAGGRWATEAFF.

In DNA form, the CDR3 reads TGTGCCAGTAGTATACAGGAGTACCAGCCCCAGCATTTT. It is translated as CASSIQEYQPQHF. The J gene is TRBJ1-5, the V gene TRBV19; no definite D call. Trimming removed 2 bases at V and 7 bases at J, with 9 bases between. The CDR3 is 13 residues long. CDR1 is LNHDA and CDR2 is SQIVND in the germline V gene (reference sequence).

V and J are TRBV30 and TRBJ1-1, with D possibly TRBD1 on 6 matching bases. The CDR3 contains 12 residues. Germline CDR1 GTSNPN, CDR2 SVGIG (reference sequence). Trimming pared 7 bases from V and 2 bases from J, leaving 11 bases between. The CDR3 loop is CAYGQYNTEAFF. CDR3 bases: TGTGCCTATGGACAGTACAACACTGAAGCTTTCTTT.